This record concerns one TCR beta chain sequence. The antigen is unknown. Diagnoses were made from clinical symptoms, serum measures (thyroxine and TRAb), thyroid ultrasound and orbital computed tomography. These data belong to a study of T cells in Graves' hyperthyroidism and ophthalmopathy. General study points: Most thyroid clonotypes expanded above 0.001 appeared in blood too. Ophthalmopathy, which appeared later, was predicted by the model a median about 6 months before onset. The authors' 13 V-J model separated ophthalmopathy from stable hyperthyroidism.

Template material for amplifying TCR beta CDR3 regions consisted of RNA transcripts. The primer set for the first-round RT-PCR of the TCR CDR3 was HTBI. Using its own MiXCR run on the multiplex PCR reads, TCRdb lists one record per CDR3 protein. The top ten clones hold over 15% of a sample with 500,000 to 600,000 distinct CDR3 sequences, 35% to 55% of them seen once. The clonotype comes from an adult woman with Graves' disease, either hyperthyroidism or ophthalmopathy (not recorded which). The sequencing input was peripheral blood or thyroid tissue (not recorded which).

CDR3 protein: CASSFPQGSGYTIYF. The CDR3 region has the DNA TGTGCCAGCAGCTTTCCCCAGGGCAGTGGCTACACCATATATTTT. The chain links TRBV5-4 to TRBJ1-3; perhaps TRBD1 as D (5 bases). The V end lost 2 bases, the J end lost 8 bases, and 17 bases lay between the germline ends. Germline V lookup: CDR1 SGHNT, CDR2 YYREEE (reference sequence). This CDR3 region has 15 residues.